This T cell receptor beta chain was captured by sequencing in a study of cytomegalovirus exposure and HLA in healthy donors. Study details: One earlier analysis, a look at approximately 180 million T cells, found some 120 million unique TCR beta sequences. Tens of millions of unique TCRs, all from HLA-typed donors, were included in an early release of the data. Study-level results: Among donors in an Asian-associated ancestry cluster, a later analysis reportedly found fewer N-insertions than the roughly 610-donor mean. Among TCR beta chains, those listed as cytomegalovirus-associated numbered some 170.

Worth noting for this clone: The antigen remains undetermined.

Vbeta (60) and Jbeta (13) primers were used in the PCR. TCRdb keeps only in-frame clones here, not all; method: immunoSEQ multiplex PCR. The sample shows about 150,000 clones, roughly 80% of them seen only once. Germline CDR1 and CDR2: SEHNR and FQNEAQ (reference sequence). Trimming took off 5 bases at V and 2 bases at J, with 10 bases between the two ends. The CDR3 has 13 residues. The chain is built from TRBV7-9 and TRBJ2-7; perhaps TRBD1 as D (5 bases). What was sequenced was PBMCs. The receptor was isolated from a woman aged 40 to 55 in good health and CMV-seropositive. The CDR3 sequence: CASSNRTTYEQYF. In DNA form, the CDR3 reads TGTGCCAGCAGCAACAGGACCACCTACGAGCAGTACTTC. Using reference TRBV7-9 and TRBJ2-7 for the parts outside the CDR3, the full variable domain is DTGVSQNPRHKITKRGQNVTFRCDPISEHNRLYWYRQTLGQGPEFLTYFQNEAQLEKSRLLSDRFSAERPKGSFSTLEIQRTEQGDSAMYLCASSNRTTYEQYFGPGTRLTVT.